This TCR beta chain stems from a study of identical twins. Study conclusions and caveats: Modeled out-of-frame TCR alpha sharing in monozygotic twins fell below observed levels.

TCRdb re-analysed the 5' RACE reads in MiXCR, keeping a single row per CDR3 protein. In the table there are fewer than 250,000 distinct CDR3 sequences, 7.5% of which are singletons. V shed 6 bases and J shed 4 bases, with 21 bases lying between them. This CDR3 is 15 amino acids long. Germline CDR1 reads DFQATT; CDR2 reads SNEGSKA (reference sequence). Ten or more counts support this clonotype. The antigen remains unidentified. These data were likewise used in another study, on yellow fever vaccine responses in identical twins.

The TCR was taken from a woman aged 18-29 years in good health. The chain employs TRBV20-1 and TRBJ1-2; D possibly corresponds to TRBD1 (5 bases). Sequenced input: CD8+ T cells sorted from blood. CDR3 protein: CSARPIDSLGYGYTF. The DNA for the CDR3 is TGCAGTGCCCGACCGATAGACAGCCTTGGCTATGGCTACACCTTC.